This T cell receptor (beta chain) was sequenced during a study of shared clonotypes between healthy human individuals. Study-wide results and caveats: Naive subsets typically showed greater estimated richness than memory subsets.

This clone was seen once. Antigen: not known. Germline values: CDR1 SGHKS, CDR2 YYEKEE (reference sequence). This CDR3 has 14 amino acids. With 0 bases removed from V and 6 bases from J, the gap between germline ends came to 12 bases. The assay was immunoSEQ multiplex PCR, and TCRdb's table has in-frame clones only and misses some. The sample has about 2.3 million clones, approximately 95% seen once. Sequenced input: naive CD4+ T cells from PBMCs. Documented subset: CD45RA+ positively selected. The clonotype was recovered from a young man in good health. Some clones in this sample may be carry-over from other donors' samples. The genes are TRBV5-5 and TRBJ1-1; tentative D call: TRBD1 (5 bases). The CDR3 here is CASSLGMARAEAFF. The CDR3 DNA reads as TGTGCCAGCAGCTTGGGTATGGCCAGGGCTGAAGCTTTCTTT.